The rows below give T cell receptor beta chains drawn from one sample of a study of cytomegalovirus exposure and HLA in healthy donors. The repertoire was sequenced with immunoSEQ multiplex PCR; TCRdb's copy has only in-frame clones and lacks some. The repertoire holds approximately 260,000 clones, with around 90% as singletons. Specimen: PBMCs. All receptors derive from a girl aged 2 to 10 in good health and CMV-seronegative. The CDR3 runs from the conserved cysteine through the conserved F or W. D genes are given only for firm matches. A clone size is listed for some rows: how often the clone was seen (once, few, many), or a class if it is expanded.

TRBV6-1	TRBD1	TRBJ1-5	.	CASSEGTGFNQPQHF	TGTGCCAGCAGTGAAGGGACAGGTTTCAATCAGCCCCAGCATTTT
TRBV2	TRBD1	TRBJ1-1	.	CASNTGEVNTEAFF	TGTGCCAGCAACACAGGGGAAGTTAACACTGAAGCTTTCTTT
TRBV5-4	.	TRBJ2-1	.	CASSPELSNEQFF	TGTGCCAGCAGCCCTGAGTTGAGCAATGAGCAGTTCTTC
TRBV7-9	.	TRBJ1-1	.	CSSSPDIGAGRDTEAFF	TGTTCCAGCAGCCCAGATATCGGGGCAGGGAGGGACACTGAAGCTTTCTTT
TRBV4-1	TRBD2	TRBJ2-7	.	CASSQESSGSYEQYF	TGCGCCAGCAGCCAAGAATCGAGCGGGAGCTACGAGCAGTACTTC
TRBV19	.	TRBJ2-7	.	CASSTQVTYEQYF	TGTGCCAGTAGTACACAGGTCACCTACGAGCAGTACTTC
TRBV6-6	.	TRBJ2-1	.	CASSVLSSYNEQFF	TGTGCCAGCAGTGTGCTGAGCTCCTACAATGAGCAGTTCTTC
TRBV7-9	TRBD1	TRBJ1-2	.	CASSLTVGTGDYGYTF	TGTGCCAGCAGCCTCACGGTCGGGACAGGGGACTATGGCTACACCTTC
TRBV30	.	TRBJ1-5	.	CAWSAPGGVGDQPQHF	TGTGCCTGGAGCGCCCCCGGCGGGGTTGGTGATCAGCCCCAGCATTTT
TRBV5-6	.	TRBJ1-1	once	CASSLAQGEAFF	TGTGCCAGCAGCTTGGCGCAGGGTGAAGCTTTCTTT
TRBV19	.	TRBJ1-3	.	CASNSLSSGNTIYF	TGTGCCAGTAATTCATTGAGCTCTGGAAACACCATATATTTT
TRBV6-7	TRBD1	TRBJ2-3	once	CASSPRTGDNTLTDTQYF	TGTGCCAGCAGTCCTCGGACAGGGGATAATACGCTTACAGATACGCAGTATTTT
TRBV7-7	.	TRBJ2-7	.	CASSLGPLSAGSSYEQYF	TGTGCCAGCAGCTTAGGACCCCTTTCCGCGGGGAGCTCCTACGAGCAGTACTTC
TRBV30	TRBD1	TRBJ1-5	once	CAWSSQGASQPQHF	TGTGCCTGGAGTTCTCAGGGGGCGAGTCAGCCCCAGCATTTT
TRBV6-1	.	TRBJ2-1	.	CASSEAWGGPRNEQFF	TGTGCCAGCAGTGAAGCATGGGGGGGCCCGCGAAATGAGCAGTTCTTC
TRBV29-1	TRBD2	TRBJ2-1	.	CSVLREATYNEQFF	TGCAGCGTTCTTCGGGAGGCCACCTACAATGAGCAGTTCTTC
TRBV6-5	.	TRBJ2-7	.	CASSSPDSSYEQYF	TGTGCCAGCAGTTCGCCGGACAGTTCCTACGAGCAGTACTTC
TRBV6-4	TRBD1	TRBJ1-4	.	CASTADRGSEKLFF	TGTGCCAGCACCGCGGACAGGGGAAGTGAAAAACTGTTTTTT
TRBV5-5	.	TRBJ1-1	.	CASSLGGGNTEAFF	TGTGCCAGCAGCTTGGGGGGCGGGAACACTGAAGCTTTCTTT
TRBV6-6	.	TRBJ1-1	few	CASSYVQSKAFF	TGTGCCAGCAGTTACGTACAGAGCAAAGCTTTCTTT
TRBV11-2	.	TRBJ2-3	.	CASSLDAATDTQYF	TGTGCCAGCAGCTTAGATGCGGCAACTGATACGCAGTATTTT
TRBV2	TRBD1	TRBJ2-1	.	CASSRTRTGDEQFF	TGTGCCAGCAGCCGAACCAGGACAGGGGATGAGCAGTTCTTC
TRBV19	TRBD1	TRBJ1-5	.	CATHPGTASNQPQHF	TGTGCCACCCACCCCGGGACAGCCTCTAATCAGCCCCAGCATTTT
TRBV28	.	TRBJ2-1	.	CASKFRSVGYEQFF	TGTGCCAGCAAGTTCCGTAGCGTAGGGTATGAGCAGTTCTTC
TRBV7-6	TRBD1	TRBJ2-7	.	CASSPRDRGSYEQYF	TGTGCCAGCAGCCCCCGGGACAGGGGGTCCTACGAGCAGTACTTC
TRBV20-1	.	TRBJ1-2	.	CSAPGNYGYTF	TGCAGTGCCCCCGGGAACTATGGCTACACCTTC
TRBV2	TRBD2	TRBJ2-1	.	CASNSGAYNEQFF	TGTGCCAGCAACAGCGGGGCCTACAATGAGCAGTTCTTC
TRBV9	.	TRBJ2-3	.	CASSVSSTDTQYF	TGTGCCAGCAGCGTGTCTAGCACAGATACGCAGTATTTT
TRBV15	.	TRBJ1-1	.	CATTRPGWGEGVTEAFF	TGTGCCACCACCCGGCCCGGATGGGGCGAAGGCGTCACTGAAGCTTTCTTT
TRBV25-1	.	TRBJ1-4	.	CASRGRLSEKLFF	TGTGCCAGCAGGGGCAGGTTGAGTGAAAAACTGTTTTTT
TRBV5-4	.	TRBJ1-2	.	CASSLDSYGYTF	TGTGCCAGCAGCTTGGACTCCTATGGCTACACCTTC
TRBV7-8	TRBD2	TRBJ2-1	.	CASRSLAGGPNEQFF	TGTGCCAGCAGGTCCCTAGCGGGAGGGCCCAATGAGCAGTTCTTC
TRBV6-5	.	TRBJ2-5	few	CASSGGQETQYF	TGTGCCAGCAGTGGGGGGCAAGAGACCCAGTACTTC
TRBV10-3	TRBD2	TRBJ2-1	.	CAISDSSGSNNEQFF	TGTGCCATCAGCGATTCTAGCGGGAGCAACAATGAGCAGTTCTTC
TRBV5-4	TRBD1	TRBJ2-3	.	CASSLPGTGADTQYF	TGTGCCAGCAGCCTACCCGGGACAGGGGCAGATACGCAGTATTTT
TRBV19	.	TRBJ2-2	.	CASSIVSNTGELFF	TGTGCCAGTAGTATCGTCTCGAACACCGGGGAGCTGTTTTTT
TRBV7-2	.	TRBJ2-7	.	CASSFTGSYEQYF	TGTGCCAGCAGCTTTACAGGATCCTACGAGCAGTACTTC
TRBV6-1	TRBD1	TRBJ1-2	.	CASSVKTGPYGYTF	TGTGCCAGCAGTGTAAAGACAGGGCCCTATGGCTACACCTTC
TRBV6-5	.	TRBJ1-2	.	CASPPRPKGIYGYTF	TGTGCCAGCCCCCCACGTCCGAAGGGGATCTATGGCTACACCTTC
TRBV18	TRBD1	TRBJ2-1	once	CASSPPRGSSYNEQFF	TGTGCCAGCTCACCACCCAGGGGGAGCTCCTACAATGAGCAGTTCTTC
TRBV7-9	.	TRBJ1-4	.	CASSLGGDEKLFF	TGTGCCAGCAGCTTAGGGGGAGATGAAAAACTGTTTTTT
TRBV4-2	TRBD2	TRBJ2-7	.	CASSLAGTYEQYF	TGTGCCAGCAGCCTAGCGGGCACCTACGAGCAGTACTTC
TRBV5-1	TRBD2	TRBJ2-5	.	CASSSLLGLADTQETQYF	TGCGCCAGCAGCTCACTTTTAGGACTAGCGGATACTCAAGAGACCCAGTACTTC
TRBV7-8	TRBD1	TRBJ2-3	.	CASSPSGTGPLHTQYF	TGTGCCAGCAGCCCCTCGGGGACAGGACCGCTACATACGCAGTATTTT
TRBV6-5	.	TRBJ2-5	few	CASSYSRETQYF	TGTGCCAGCAGTTACTCCCGGGAGACCCAGTACTTC
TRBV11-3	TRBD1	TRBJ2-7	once	CASSFTGVHEQYF	TGTGCCAGCAGCTTTACAGGGGTTCACGAGCAGTACTTC
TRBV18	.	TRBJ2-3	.	CASSQPAGDTQYF	TGTGCCAGCTCGCAACCTGCAGGGGATACGCAGTATTTT
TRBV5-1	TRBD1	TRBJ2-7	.	CASSVDGTGTTYEQYF	TGCGCCAGCAGCGTGGACGGGACAGGGACGACCTACGAGCAGTACTTC
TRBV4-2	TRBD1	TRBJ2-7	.	CASSPPDRGDEQYF	TGTGCCAGCAGCCCCCCCGACAGGGGCGACGAGCAGTACTTC
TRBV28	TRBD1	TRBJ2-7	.	CASSPMGTGNYEQYF	TGTGCCAGCAGTCCGATGGGGACAGGAAACTACGAGCAGTACTTC
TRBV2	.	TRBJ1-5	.	CASSVDSSQPQHF	TGTGCCAGCAGCGTTGACAGCTCTCAGCCCCAGCATTTT
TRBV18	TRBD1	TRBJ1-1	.	CASLGGQGAEAFF	TGTGCCAGCCTAGGGGGACAGGGGGCTGAAGCTTTCTTT
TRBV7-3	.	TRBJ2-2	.	CASSLQSQNTGELFF	TGTGCCAGCAGCTTACAGTCGCAAAACACCGGGGAGCTGTTTTTT
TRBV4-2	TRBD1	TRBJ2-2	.	CASSQRTGAKVDTGELFF	TGTGCCAGCAGCCAGAGGACAGGTGCGAAGGTGGACACCGGGGAGCTGTTTTTT
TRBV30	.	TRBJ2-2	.	CAWATGNTGELFF	TGTGCCTGGGCGACAGGGAACACCGGGGAGCTGTTTTTT
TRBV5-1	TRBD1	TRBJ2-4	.	CASSLATGATLNIQYF	TGCGCCAGCAGCTTGGCTACAGGGGCGACCCTAAACATTCAGTACTTC
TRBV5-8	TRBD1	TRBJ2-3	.	CASSHAWDRSTDTQYF	TGTGCCAGCAGCCATGCCTGGGACAGGAGCACAGATACGCAGTATTTT
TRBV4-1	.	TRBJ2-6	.	CASSQEGAAVSGANVLTF	TGCGCCAGCAGCCAAGAAGGGGCGGCAGTCTCTGGGGCCAACGTCCTGACTTTC
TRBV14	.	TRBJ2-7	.	CASSPTGWEQYF	TGTGCCAGCAGCCCAACCGGTTGGGAGCAGTACTTC